The rows below give T cell receptor beta chains drawn from one sample of a study of identical twins. TCRdb processed the 5' RACE reads anew with MiXCR; each CDR3 protein has one entry. The profile shows some 1,700,000 distinct CDR3 sequences, about 32% of them singletons. The source material was cord blood. The origin of the receptors is a newborn girl in good health. Both conserved end residues are part of each CDR3. Each record gives: D gene, J gene, V gene, clone size, CDR3 protein, CDR3 DNA. The D gene is left open where the match is weak. Clone size, where shown, is once, few, many, or a class for clones that have expanded.

TRBD1 | TRBJ1-1 | TRBV29-1 | - | CSVEGQGPFPPITEAFF | TGCAGCGTTGAAGGACAGGGGCCATTTCCACCGATCACTGAAGCTTTCTTT
TRBD2 | TRBJ2-5 | TRBV7-2 | - | CASSSGLEVGTQYF | TGTGCCAGCAGCTCGGGACTAGAGGTCGGGACCCAGTACTTC
TRBD2 | TRBJ2-1 | TRBV20-1 | - | CSARVAVGLAGGYEQFF | TGCAGTGCTAGAGTAGCGGTCGGACTAGCGGGGGGCTATGAGCAGTTCTTC
- | TRBJ2-7 | TRBV10-3 | - | CAISGVGPYEQYF | TGTGCCATCTCCGGGGTGGGCCCCTACGAGCAGTACTTC
- | TRBJ2-3 | TRBV20-1 | many | CSARDRGGTSTDTQYF | TGCAGTGCTAGAGATAGGGGCGGGACTAGCACAGATACGCAGTATTTT
- | TRBJ2-7 | TRBV11-2 | - | CASSLIRGSYNEQYF | TGTGCCAGCAGCTTAATTAGGGGCTCCTACAATGAGCAGTACTTC
TRBD2 | TRBJ2-1 | TRBV18 | - | CASSPPAGGPNEQFF | TGTGCCAGCTCACCACCGGCGGGAGGGCCGAATGAGCAGTTCTTC
TRBD2 | TRBJ2-7 | TRBV12-3/TRBV12-4 | - | CASSTRSGTSGRQGEQYF | TGTGCCAGCAGTACCCGTTCCGGGACTAGCGGGAGGCAAGGTGAGCAGTACTTC
- | TRBJ1-1 | TRBV4-1 | - | CASSQVPGPNAEAFF | TGCGCCAGCAGCCAAGTCCCGGGACCGAACGCTGAAGCTTTCTTT
- | TRBJ2-1 | TRBV3-1 | few | CASSLLGGKDEQFF | TGTGCCAGCAGCTTGCTCGGGGGTAAGGATGAGCAGTTCTTC
- | TRBJ2-1 | TRBV6-6 | - | CASSHLRENEQFF | TGTGCCAGCAGTCATCTCAGGGAGAATGAGCAGTTCTTC
TRBD2 | TRBJ2-1 | TRBV4-1 | few | CASSQTSSSYNEQFF | TGCGCCAGCAGCCAGACTAGCAGCTCCTACAATGAGCAGTTCTTC
TRBD2 | TRBJ2-5 | TRBV24-1 | few | CATSETSGRETQYF | TGTGCCACCAGCGAAACTAGCGGGAGGGAGACCCAGTACTTC
TRBD1 | TRBJ2-7 | TRBV6-1 | - | CASRTGTGFYEQYF | TGTGCCAGCCGTACCGGGACAGGGTTCTACGAGCAGTACTTC
TRBD1 | TRBJ2-1 | TRBV29-1 | few | CSAGTGIYNEQFF | TGCAGCGCCGGGACAGGGATATACAATGAGCAGTTCTTC
- | TRBJ2-7 | TRBV5-1 | many | CASSLDFYEQYF | TGCGCCAGCAGCTTGGACTTCTACGAGCAGTACTTC
TRBD2 | TRBJ2-7 | TRBV20-1 | once | CSASVSGGYSYEQYF | TGCAGTGCTAGTGTTTCGGGGGGATACTCCTACGAGCAGTACTTC
- | TRBJ1-2 | TRBV7-2 | few | CASRIPAGNGYTF | TGTGCCAGCAGAATTCCCGCGGGCAATGGCTACACCTTC
- | TRBJ2-5 | TRBV28 | - | CASKPTAQETQDF | TGTGCCAGCAAGCCGACAGCACAAGAGACCCAGGACTTC
TRBD2 | TRBJ2-5 | TRBV28 | - | CASSLWVALAGGGETQYF | TGTGCCAGCAGTCTGTGGGTAGCGCTAGCGGGAGGAGGCGAGACCCAGTACTTC
- | TRBJ2-1 | TRBV29-1 | few | CSAAEISLPYNEQFF | TGCAGCGCCGCAGAGATCTCACTCCCTTACAATGAGCAGTTCTTC
- | TRBJ1-1 | TRBV5-8 | few | CASSLGQFRRGAFF | TGTGCCAGCAGCTTGGGCCAATTTCGCCGGGGAGCTTTCTTT
- | TRBJ2-7 | TRBV20-1 | - | CSARDRDLAVPAPYEQYF | TGCAGTGCTAGGGACAGGGATCTAGCGGTTCCGGCCCCCTACGAGCAGTACTTC
- | TRBJ2-1 | TRBV28 | - | CASSLPGTIIYNEQFF | TGTGCCAGCAGTTTACCGGGAACAATCATCTACAATGAGCAGTTCTTC
- | TRBJ2-7 | TRBV10-3 | - | CAISPEGGLEQYF | TGTGCCATCAGTCCCGAGGGAGGTCTCGAGCAGTACTTC
TRBD2 | TRBJ2-1 | TRBV14 | - | CASSPLAGALDEQFF | TGTGCCAGCAGCCCGCTAGCGGGGGCTCTCGATGAGCAGTTCTTC
- | TRBJ2-3 | TRBV20-1 | few | CRIPGGTDTQYF | TGCAGGATCCCTGGTGGCACAGATACGCAGTATTTT
TRBD1 | TRBJ1-5 | TRBV20-1 | - | CSASWTGVSQPQHF | TGCAGTGCTAGTTGGACAGGGGTTAGTCAGCCCCAGCATTTT
- | TRBJ2-1 | TRBV12-3/TRBV12-4 | - | CASSCSRTSYNEQFF | TGTGCCAGCAGTTGTAGCAGGACCTCCTACAATGAGCAGTTCTTC
- | TRBJ2-3 | TRBV18 | many | CASSPRAGERTDTQYF | TGTGCCAGCTCACCAAGAGCGGGTGAGAGAACAGATACGCAGTATTTT
- | TRBJ1-6 | TRBV20-1 | - | CSARGAGRLNSPLHF | TGCAGTGCTAGGGGGGCAGGGAGGTTGAATTCACCCCTCCACTTT
- | TRBJ2-1 | TRBV11-2 | - | CASSFVQDTGRYEQFF | TGTGCCAGCAGCTTTGTCCAGGACACCGGTCGGTACGAGCAGTTCTTC
- | TRBJ1-4 | TRBV14 | - | CASSHRAGEAVKLFF | TGTGCCAGCAGCCATAGGGCAGGAGAAGCCGTTAAACTGTTTTTT
- | TRBJ1-6 | TRBV7-8 | few | CASSLALRMSSYNSPLHF | TGTGCCAGCAGCTTAGCGCTAAGGATGAGCTCCTATAATTCACCCCTCCACTTT
- | TRBJ1-1 | TRBV27 | - | CASSSGFEAFF | TGTGCCAGCAGTTCGGGGTTTGAAGCTTTCTTT
- | TRBJ2-7 | TRBV28 | - | CASSYGTSVSYEQYF | TGTGCCAGCAGTTACGGGACATCCGTCTCCTACGAGCAGTACTTC
- | TRBJ1-2 | TRBV20-1 | few | CSARPRAHIYTF | TGCAGTGCCCGACCCCGGGCCCATATCTACACCTTC
- | TRBJ2-5 | TRBV19 | few | CFSAEGETQYF | TGTTTCTCAGCGGAGGGGGAGACCCAGTACTTC
- | TRBJ2-7 | TRBV25-1 | - | CASSGRQAGSYEQYF | TGTGCCAGCAGTGGACGCCAGGCGGGTTCCTACGAGCAGTACTTC
- | TRBJ2-5 | TRBV4-2 | many | CASSQDWDFQETQYF | TGTGCCAGCAGCCAAGATTGGGATTTCCAAGAGACCCAGTACTTC
TRBD1 | TRBJ1-2 | TRBV20-1 | - | CSAPTGGRDYGYTF | TGCAGTGCGCCGACAGGGGGCAGAGACTATGGCTACACCTTC
TRBD1 | TRBJ2-5 | TRBV10-3 | - | CAITDRDRGSNEQYF | TGTGCCATCACTGACCGGGACAGGGGATCTAATGAGCAGTACTTC
- | TRBJ1-2 | TRBV5-1 | few | CASARGGFYGYTF | TGCGCCAGCGCAAGGGGCGGGTTCTATGGCTACACCTTC
TRBD1 | TRBJ1-5 | TRBV20-1 | few | CSAKGQGYNQPQHF | TGCAGTGCTAAAGGACAGGGCTACAATCAGCCCCAGCATTTT
- | TRBJ2-7 | TRBV5-1 | - | CASSLVGVNYEQYF | TGCGCCAGCAGCTTGGTGGGGGTCAACTACGAGCAGTACTTC
- | TRBJ2-7 | TRBV28 | - | CASRPGLYYEQYF | TGTGCCAGCAGACCCGGACTATACTACGAGCAGTACTTC
- | TRBJ1-2 | TRBV27 | few | CASSFYANYGYTF | TGTGCCAGCAGTTTTTACGCTAACTATGGCTACACCTTC
TRBD2 | TRBJ2-1 | TRBV6-6 | - | CASNPPGLETNEQFF | TGTGCCAGCAATCCCCCGGGACTAGAAACAAATGAGCAGTTCTTC
- | TRBJ2-1 | TRBV7-6 | - | CASSLTWGRTVHNEQFF | TGTGCCAGCAGCTTAACTTGGGGGCGGACAGTTCACAATGAGCAGTTCTTC
- | TRBJ2-7 | TRBV10-3 | - | CATSESSENEQYF | TGTGCCACCAGTGAGTCCTCCGAAAACGAGCAGTACTTC
TRBD2 | TRBJ2-7 | TRBV11-2 | - | CASSHGIERDITYEQYF | TGTGCCAGCAGCCATGGCATAGAGCGGGATATAACCTACGAGCAGTACTTC
TRBD2 | TRBJ2-5 | TRBV6-1 | few | CASSLGLAGAFGGETQYF | TGTGCCAGCAGCCTAGGACTAGCGGGAGCCTTCGGGGGGGAGACCCAGTACTTC
- | TRBJ1-2 | TRBV7-2 | - | CASSLGATNYGYTF | TGTGCCAGCAGCTTAGGGGCAACTAACTATGGCTACACCTTC
TRBD1 | TRBJ1-2 | TRBV20-1 | - | CSASAGQGYGYTF | TGCAGTGCTAGTGCTGGACAGGGCTATGGCTACACCTTC